The 22 T cell receptor beta chains reported below all come from one sample, sequenced in a study of shared clonotypes between healthy human individuals. Sequenced by immunoSEQ multiplex PCR; TCRdb stores in-frame clones only, minus some. In the table there are hundreds of thousands of clones, roughly 72% of which are singletons. The sequencing input was memory CD4+ T cells sorted from blood. Subset defined: CD45RA-negative fraction. Receptor source: a woman aged 25 to 45 in good health.

CDR3 residues: CASSNRDTYEQYF. The CDR3 DNA reads as TGTGCCAGCAGCAACCGGGACACCTACGAGCAGTACTTC. This rearrangement joins TRBV21-1 to TRBJ2-7; TRBD1, the table's D call, was not compared with the DNA. TRBV21-1 is a pseudogene locus. CDR3 length equals 13 residues.

As for this clone: This same CDR3 is encoded by further DNA sequences in the sample. This rearrangement joins TRBV5-4 to TRBJ2-5; 7 nucleotides align to TRBD1. Germline V CDR1 and CDR2: SGHNT, YYREEE (reference sequence). After removal of 3 bases from V and 1 base from J, the junction contained 3 bases not matched to a gene. This CDR3 spans 14 amino acids. CDR3 amino acids: CASSSGTAQETQYF. DNA for the CDR3: TGTGCCAGCAGCTCCGGGACAGCCCAAGAGACCCAGTACTTC.

This clone was observed once. The missing conserved phenylalanine or tryptophan at the end of this CDR3 makes a read error likely. The chain links TRBV29-1 to TRBJ1-2; D gene ambiguous. The length of the CDR3 is 12 residues. V was pared by 6 bases and J by 7 bases, with 15 bases between. CDR1 and CDR2 (germline): SQVTM, ANQGSEA. The CDR3: CSVADSESGYTL. The CDR3 nucleotides are TGCAGCGTGGCAGATTCGGAGAGTGGCTACACCCTC.

This clone was seen only a few times. Other DNA sequences within the sample encode an identical CDR3. The chain joins TRBV25-1 to TRBJ2-3; 7 nucleotides match TRBD1. The CDR3 consists of 13 residues. V shed 6 bases, J shed 2 bases, and the junction held 2 bases outside the gene matches. The germline V gene has CDR1 MGHDK and CDR2 SYGVNS. The DNA for the CDR3 is TGTGCCAGCAGAGGGACAGTCACAGATACGCAGTATTTT. It yields the protein CASRGTVTDTQYF.

V gene TRBV7-8 combines with J gene TRBJ2-2, with D possibly called TRBD1 or TRBD2 (6 bases each). Per germline, CDR1 SGHVS and CDR2 FQNEAQ. Trimming cost V 7 bases and J 5 bases, with 17 bases left between them. CDR3 length equals 15 residues. The CDR3 nucleotides are TGTGCCAGCACTAAAGGGGGGATCCGTACCGGGGAGCTGTTTTTT. This gives the protein CASTKGGIRTGELFF.

This clone was counted many times. The J gene is TRBJ2-3, the V gene TRBV2; D gene unclear. Germline lookup yields CDR1 SNHLY and CDR2 FYNNEI. The CDR3 has 13 amino acids. Trimming pared 8 bases from V and 1 base from J, leaving 10 bases between. The CDR3, as DNA: TGTGCCAGCGTGCTGACCCGCACAGATACGCAGTATTTT. Protein: CASVLTRTDTQYF.

The rearrangement links TRBV5-1 to TRBJ2-5; no firm D call. Germline assignment: CDR1 SGHRS and CDR2 YFSETQ. The CDR3 loop spans 13 amino acids. Trimming shortened V by 2 bases and J by 6 bases, and 11 bases separated the two germline ends. The CDR3 coding sequence is TGCGCCAGCAGCTTCCAAGGGTCAAAGACCCAGTACTTC. It specifies CASSFQGSKTQYF.

This clone was seen once. The V and J genes are TRBV9 and TRBJ1-1, with a weak D call TRBD1 (6 bases). The CDR3 is made up of 18 amino acids. Germline CDR1 and CDR2: SGDLS and YYNGEE. Trimming pared 0 bases from V and 11 bases from J, leaving 29 bases between. CDR3 sequence: CASSVGGFGGKAQVEAFF. The CDR3, as DNA: TGTGCCAGCAGCGTAGGGGGATTTGGGGGCAAGGCCCAAGTGGAGGCTTTCTTT. The variable domain in full, completed from reference TRBV9 and TRBJ1-1, reads DSGVTQTPKHLITATGQRVTLRCSPRSGDLSVYWYQQSLDQGLQFLIQYYNGEERAKGNILERFSAQQFPDLHSELNLSSLELGDSALYFCASSVGGFGGKAQVEAFFGQGTRLTVV.

The chain carries TRBV5-4 and TRBJ2-7; the match to TRBD1 covers 10 bases. CDR1 and CDR2 (germline): SGHNT, YYREEE (reference sequence). The CDR3 contains 15 residues. Losses at the gene ends were 2 bases for V and 2 bases for J; bases not matched to a gene: 4. The CDR3 DNA sequence: TGTGCCAGCAGCTTCGGGACAGGGGAACCCTACGAGCAGTACTTC. Its translation: CASSFGTGEPYEQYF.

The chain is built from TRBV7-2 and TRBJ1-4, with D unclear. The CDR3 runs to 14 residues. V dropped 3 bases and J dropped 5 bases, with 10 bases sitting between them. Germline V gives CDR1 SGHTA, CDR2 FQGNSA. DNA of the CDR3: TGTGCCAGCAGCTTTGGCAGTGCGAATGAAAAACTGTTTTTT. Its protein product is CASSFGSANEKLFF.

The table lists this clone with many counts. The V and J genes are TRBV2 and TRBJ2-2; 10 bases agree with TRBD2. Trimming removed 6 bases from V and 7 bases from J; junction bases left unmatched: 5. CDR3 length equals 14 residues. CDR1 SNHLY and CDR2 FYNNEI come from the germline V gene. CDR3 amino acids: CASREREGGGELFF. The DNA for the CDR3 is TGTGCCAGCAGAGAGCGGGAGGGAGGCGGGGAGCTGTTTTTT.

This clone was observed a single time. J is TRBJ2-2 and V is TRBV4-1; no clear D. Germline CDR1 reads MGHRA; CDR2 reads YSYEKL. This CDR3 has 15 residues. V was cut by 1 base and J by 7 bases, with 13 bases left in between. In DNA, the CDR3 is TGCGCCAGCAGCCAAGCTCGGCCATCCGGCGGGGAGCTGTTTTTT. This sequence encodes CASSQARPSGGELFF.

This clone has more than one count but fewer than ten. The genes are TRBV7-2 and TRBJ2-7; 8 nucleotides match TRBD2. The CDR3 runs 13 residues. The junction had 10 bases not matched to a gene; V was cut back by 8 bases and J by 7 bases. Germline-derived CDR1 and CDR2 are SGHTA and FQGNSA. The CDR3 spells CASGASGPREQYF. DNA of the CDR3: TGTGCCAGCGGGGCTAGCGGGCCTAGGGAGCAGTACTTC.

The chain joins TRBV25-1 to TRBJ1-4; D remains ambiguous. This CDR3 is built from 13 residues. Per germline, CDR1 MGHDK and CDR2 SYGVNS. The ends were cut back, 4 bases at V and 8 bases at J, with 11 bases in the middle. CDR3 residues: CASSVLYNEKLFF. The CDR3 DNA reads as TGTGCCAGCAGTGTCTTGTACAACGAAAAACTGTTTTTT.

The chain uses TRBV27 and TRBJ1-4; D not resolved. The germline gives CDR1 MNHEY, CDR2 SMNVEV (reference sequence). The CDR3 has 13 residues. V was trimmed by 6 bases and J by 2 bases, leaving 7 bases between them. CDR3 sequence: CASRQLTNEKLFF. The CDR3 DNA reads as TGTGCCAGCAGACAGCTTACTAATGAAAAACTGTTTTTT.

This clone was seen just once. The chain recombines TRBV28 with TRBJ2-2, with D possibly matching TRBD2 (5 bases). Between the trimmed V and J ends, which lost 4 bases and 6 bases, there was a span of 9 bases. The germline CDR1 and CDR2 sequences are MDHEN and SYDVKM. This CDR3 has 13 residues. The CDR3 loop is CASSSLGAGELFF. For the CDR3, the DNA is TGTGCCAGCAGTTCTCTCGGGGCCGGGGAGCTGTTTTTT.

The V and J genes are TRBV27 and TRBJ2-3; the match to TRBD2 covers 11 bases. The CDR3 totals 14 residues. The germline V gene has CDR1 MNHEY and CDR2 SMNVEV (reference sequence). V lost 6 bases and J lost 6; bases outside the gene matches: 5. DNA of the CDR3: TGTGCCAGCAGCATCGGGACTAGCGGTGATACGCAGTATTTT. Its protein is CASSIGTSGDTQYF.

V usage is TRBV5-4 and J usage is TRBJ1-2; no firm D call. V lost 7 bases and J 4 bases, leaving 14 bases between the germline ends. The CDR3 spans 13 residues. The germline V gene has CDR1 SGHNT and CDR2 YYREEE (reference sequence). CDR3 loop: CASFSGKTYGYTF. The CDR3 bases are TGTGCCAGCTTCTCAGGAAAGACCTATGGCTACACCTTC.

This sequence joins TRBV6-1 and TRBJ2-3; TRBD2 matches 12 bases. Germline assignment: CDR1 MNHNS and CDR2 SASEGT. V was pared by 5 bases and J by 4 bases, with 4 bases of the junction left unmatched. This CDR3 has 15 residues. The CDR3 spells CASSLGLAGPDTQYF. CDR3 bases: TGTGCCAGCAGTCTCGGACTAGCGGGACCAGATACGCAGTATTTT.

The chain couples TRBV10-3 to TRBJ2-3; TRBD1 or TRBD2 may be the D gene (5 bases each). Germline assignment: CDR1 ENHRY and CDR2 SYGVKD. There are 16 residues in the CDR3. V was cut by 4 bases and J by 1 base, with 15 bases left in between. The CDR3 here is CAISGALGRGTDTQYF. The CDR3 coding sequence is TGTGCCATCAGTGGGGCGCTGGGACGGGGCACAGATACGCAGTATTTT.

This clone was observed many times. The chain links TRBV7-2 to TRBJ2-3; D possibly corresponds to TRBD2 (5 bases). The CDR3 covers 14 residues. V lost 4 bases, J lost 5 bases, and 13 bases lay in between. The germline V gene has CDR1 SGHTA and CDR2 FQGNSA. CDR3 bases: TGTGCCAGCAGCTCGTGGGCGGGCGGAGATACGCAGTATTTT. Its protein is CASSSWAGGDTQYF.

The rearrangement uses TRBV2 and TRBJ1-1; no firm D call. The CDR3 is 12 residues long. Looked up from germline, CDR1 is SNHLY and CDR2 is FYNNEI. Trimming pared 4 bases from V and 4 bases from J, leaving 7 bases between. CDR3 coding DNA: TGTGCCAGCAGTGTCGGAGGCACTGAAGCTTTCTTT. It encodes CASSVGGTEAFF.